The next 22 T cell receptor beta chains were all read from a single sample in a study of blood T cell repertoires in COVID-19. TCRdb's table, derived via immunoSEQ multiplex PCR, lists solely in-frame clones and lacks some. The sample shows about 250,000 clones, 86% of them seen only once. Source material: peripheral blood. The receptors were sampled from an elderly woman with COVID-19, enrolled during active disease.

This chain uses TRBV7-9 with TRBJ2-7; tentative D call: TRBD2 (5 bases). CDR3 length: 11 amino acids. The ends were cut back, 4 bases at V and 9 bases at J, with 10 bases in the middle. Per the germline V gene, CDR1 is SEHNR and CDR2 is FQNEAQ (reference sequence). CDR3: CASSSGEGQYF. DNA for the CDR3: TGTGCCAGCAGCTCAGGTGAGGGGCAGTACTTC.

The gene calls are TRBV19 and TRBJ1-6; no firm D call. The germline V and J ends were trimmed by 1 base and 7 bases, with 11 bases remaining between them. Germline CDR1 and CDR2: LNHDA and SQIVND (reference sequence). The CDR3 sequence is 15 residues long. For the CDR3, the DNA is TGTGCCAGTAGTATAGTAGGTGCGGAGAATTCACCCCTCCACTTT. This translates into CASSIVGAENSPLHF.

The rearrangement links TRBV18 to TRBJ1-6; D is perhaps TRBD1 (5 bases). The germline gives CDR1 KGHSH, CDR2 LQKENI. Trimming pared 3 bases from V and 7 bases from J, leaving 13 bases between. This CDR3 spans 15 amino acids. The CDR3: CASSPLGGRNSPLHF. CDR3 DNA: TGTGCCAGCTCACCTTTGGGGGGGAGGAATTCACCCCTCCACTTT. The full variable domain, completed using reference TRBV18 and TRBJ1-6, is NAGVMQNPRHLVRRRGQEARLRCSPMKGHSHVYWYRQLPEEGLKFMVYLQKENIIDESGMPKERFSAEFPKEGPSILRIQQVVRGDSAAYFCASSPLGGRNSPLHFGNGTRLTVT.

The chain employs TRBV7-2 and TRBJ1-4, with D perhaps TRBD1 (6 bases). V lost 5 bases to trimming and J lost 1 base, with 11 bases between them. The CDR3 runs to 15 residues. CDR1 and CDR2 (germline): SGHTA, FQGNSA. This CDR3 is CASSPGGLTNEKLFF. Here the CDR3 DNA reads TGTGCCAGCAGCCCGGGGGGCTTAACTAATGAAAAACTGTTTTTT.

DNA of the CDR3: TGTGCCAGCAGAGGGACAGGGGCAAATCAGCCCCAGCATTTT. Translation: CASRGTGANQPQHF. The J gene is TRBJ1-5, the V gene TRBV28; 10 bases align to TRBD1. In germline, CDR1 is MDHEN, CDR2 SYDVKM. J gave up 4 bases and V 6 bases, and 3 bases lay outside the gene matches. This CDR3 spans 14 amino acids.

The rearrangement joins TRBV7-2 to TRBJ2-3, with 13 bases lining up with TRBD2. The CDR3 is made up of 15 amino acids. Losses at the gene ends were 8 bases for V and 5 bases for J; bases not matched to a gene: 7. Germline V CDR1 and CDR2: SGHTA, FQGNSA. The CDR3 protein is CASSTSGGQRDTQYF. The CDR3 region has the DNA TGTGCCAGCTCGACTAGCGGGGGGCAGAGAGATACGCAGTATTTT.

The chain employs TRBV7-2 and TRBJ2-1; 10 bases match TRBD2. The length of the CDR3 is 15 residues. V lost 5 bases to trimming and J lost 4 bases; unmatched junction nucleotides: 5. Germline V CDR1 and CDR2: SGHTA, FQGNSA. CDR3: CASSLQRGGYNEQFF. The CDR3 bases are TGTGCCAGCAGCCTCCAGCGGGGGGGGTACAATGAGCAGTTCTTC.

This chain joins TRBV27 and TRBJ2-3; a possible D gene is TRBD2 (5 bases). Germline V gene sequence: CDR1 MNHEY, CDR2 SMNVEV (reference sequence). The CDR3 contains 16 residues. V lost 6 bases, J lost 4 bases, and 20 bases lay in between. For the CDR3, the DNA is TGTGCCAGCAGAAGTTGGTCCAGAAATAGCGCAGATACGCAGTATTTT. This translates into CASRSWSRNSADTQYF.

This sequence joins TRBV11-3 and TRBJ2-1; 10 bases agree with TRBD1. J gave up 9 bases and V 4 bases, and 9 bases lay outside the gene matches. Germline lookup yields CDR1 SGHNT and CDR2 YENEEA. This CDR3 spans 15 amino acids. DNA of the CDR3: TGTGCCAGCAGCTCCACCGGGACAGGGGAGGGTGAGCAGTTCTTC. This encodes CASSSTGTGEGEQFF.

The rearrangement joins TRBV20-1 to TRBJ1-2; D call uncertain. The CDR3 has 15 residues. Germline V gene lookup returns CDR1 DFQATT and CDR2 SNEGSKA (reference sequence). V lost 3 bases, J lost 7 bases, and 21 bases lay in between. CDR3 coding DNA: TGCAGTGCTAGTCCCCTCACCGGGCCGGCGGGTGGCTACACCTTC. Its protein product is CSASPLTGPAGGYTF.

CDR3 coding DNA: TGTGCCAGCTCACCACCGGTACAGGGGGCAGGCTATGGCTACACCTTC. This translates into CASSPPVQGAGYGYTF. The chain links TRBV18 to TRBJ1-2, with 9 bases identical to TRBD1. V trimming: 0 bases; J trimming: 4 bases; junction bases outside the gene matches: 6. The CDR3 spans 16 residues. Germline assignment: CDR1 KGHSH and CDR2 LQKENI.

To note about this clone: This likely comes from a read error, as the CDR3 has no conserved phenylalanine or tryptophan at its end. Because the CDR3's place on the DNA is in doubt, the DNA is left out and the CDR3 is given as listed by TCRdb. The CDR3 sequence: CATSQPGHKS. This chain joins TRBV6-4 and TRBJ1-2; TRBD1 is the table's D call and was not checked against the DNA. The germline V gene encodes CDR1 MRHNA and CDR2 SNTAGT. Including both end residues, the CDR3 is 10 amino acids long.

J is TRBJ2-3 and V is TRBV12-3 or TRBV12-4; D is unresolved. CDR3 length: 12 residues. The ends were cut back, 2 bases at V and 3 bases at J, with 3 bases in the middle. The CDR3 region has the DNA TGTGCCAGCAGTTTACGTACAGATACGCAGTATTTT. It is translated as CASSLRTDTQYF.

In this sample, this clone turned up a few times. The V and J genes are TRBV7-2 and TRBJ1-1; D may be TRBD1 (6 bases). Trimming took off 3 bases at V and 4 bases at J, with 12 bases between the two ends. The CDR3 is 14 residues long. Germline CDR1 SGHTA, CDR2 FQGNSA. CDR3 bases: TGTGCCAGCAGCTTTCCGGGACAAAGCACTGAAGCTTTCTTT. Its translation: CASSFPGQSTEAFF.

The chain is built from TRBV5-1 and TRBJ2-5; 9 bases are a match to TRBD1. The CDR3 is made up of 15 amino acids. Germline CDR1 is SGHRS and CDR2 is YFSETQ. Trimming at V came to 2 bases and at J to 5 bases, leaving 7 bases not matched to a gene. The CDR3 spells CASSLGGQGFETQYF. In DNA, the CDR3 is TGCGCCAGCAGCTTAGGGGGACAGGGATTTGAGACCCAGTACTTC.

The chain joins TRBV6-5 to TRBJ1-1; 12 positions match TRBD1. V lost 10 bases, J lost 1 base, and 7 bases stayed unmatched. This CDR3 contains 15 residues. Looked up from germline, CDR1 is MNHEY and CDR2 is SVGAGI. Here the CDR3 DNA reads TGTGCCACCTTACGGGGACAGGGGGCGAACACTGAAGCTTTCTTT. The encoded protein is CATLRGQGANTEAFF.

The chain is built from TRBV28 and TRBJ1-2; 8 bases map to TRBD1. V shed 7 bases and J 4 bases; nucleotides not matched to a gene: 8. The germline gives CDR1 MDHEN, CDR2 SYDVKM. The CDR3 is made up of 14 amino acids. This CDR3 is CASTNDRGGYGYTF. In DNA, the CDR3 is TGTGCCAGCACAAACGACAGGGGAGGCTATGGCTACACCTTC.

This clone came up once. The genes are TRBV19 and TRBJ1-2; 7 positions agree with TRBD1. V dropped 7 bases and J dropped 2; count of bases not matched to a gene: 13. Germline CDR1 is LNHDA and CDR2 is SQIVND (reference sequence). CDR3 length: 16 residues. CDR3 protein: CASTIPETGRNYGYTF. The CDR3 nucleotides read TGTGCCAGTACCATACCCGAGACAGGGAGAAACTATGGCTACACCTTC.

The CDR3 sequence: CASTASGASSYNEQFF. The CDR3 DNA reads as TGTGCCAGCACGGCTAGCGGGGCCAGCTCCTACAATGAGCAGTTCTTC. The chain recombines TRBV2 with TRBJ2-1, with TRBD2 identical over 9 bases. The V segment lost 7 bases and the J segment 0 bases; nucleotides outside the gene matches: 7. There are 16 residues in the CDR3. The germline V gene has CDR1 SNHLY and CDR2 FYNNEI.

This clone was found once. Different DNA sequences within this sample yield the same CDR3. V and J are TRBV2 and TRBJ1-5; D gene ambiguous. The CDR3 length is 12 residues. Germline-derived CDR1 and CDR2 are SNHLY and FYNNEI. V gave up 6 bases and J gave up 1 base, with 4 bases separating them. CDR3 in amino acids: CASSYSNQPQHF. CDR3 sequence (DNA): TGTGCCAGCAGCTACAGCAATCAGCCCCAGCATTTT.

The CDR3 DNA follows: TGTGCCAGCAGCTCCGACAGAAAGAACACTGAAGCTTTCTTT. Translating it yields CASSSDRKNTEAFF. J is TRBJ1-1 and V is TRBV6-5; D may be TRBD1 (5 bases). Trimming shortened V by 6 bases and J by 1 base, and 12 bases separated the two germline ends. CDR3 length equals 14 residues. Germline CDR1 MNHEY, CDR2 SVGAGI.

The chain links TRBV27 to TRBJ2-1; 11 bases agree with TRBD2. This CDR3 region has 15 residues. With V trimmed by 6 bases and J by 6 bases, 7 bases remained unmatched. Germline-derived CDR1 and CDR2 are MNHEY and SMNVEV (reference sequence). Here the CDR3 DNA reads TGTGCCAGCAGACTTAGCGGGGGGGCCTTCAATGAGCAGTTCTTC. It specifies CASRLSGGAFNEQFF.